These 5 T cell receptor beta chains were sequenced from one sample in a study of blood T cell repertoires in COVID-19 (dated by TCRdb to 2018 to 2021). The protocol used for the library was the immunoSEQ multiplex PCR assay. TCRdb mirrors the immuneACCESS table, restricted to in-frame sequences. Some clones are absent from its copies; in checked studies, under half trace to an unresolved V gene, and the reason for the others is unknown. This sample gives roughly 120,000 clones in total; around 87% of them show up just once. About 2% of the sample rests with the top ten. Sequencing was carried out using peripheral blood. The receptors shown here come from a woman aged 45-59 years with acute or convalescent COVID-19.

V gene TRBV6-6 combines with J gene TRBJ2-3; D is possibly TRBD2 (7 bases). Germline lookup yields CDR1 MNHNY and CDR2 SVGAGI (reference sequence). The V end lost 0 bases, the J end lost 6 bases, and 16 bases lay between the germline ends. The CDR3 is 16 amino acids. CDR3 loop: CASSYSSFGGRDTQYF. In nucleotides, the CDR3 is TGTGCCAGCAGTTACTCCAGCTTCGGGGGGCGCGATACGCAGTATTTT.

The CDR3 protein is CASSQGDRYTEAFF. Here the CDR3 DNA reads TGTGCCAGCAGCCAGGGGGATCGGTACACTGAAGCTTTCTTT. The chain joins TRBV11-2 to TRBJ1-1, with 7 bases that match TRBD1. This CDR3 is built from 14 residues. The V segment lost 5 bases and the J segment 3 bases; nucleotides outside the gene matches: 6. In germline, CDR1 is SGHAT, CDR2 FQNNGV.

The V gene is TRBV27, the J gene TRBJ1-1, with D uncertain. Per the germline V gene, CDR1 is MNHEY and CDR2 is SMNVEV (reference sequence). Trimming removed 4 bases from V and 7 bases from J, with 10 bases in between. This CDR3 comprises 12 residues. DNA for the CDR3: TGTGCCAGCAGTTCGAGAGAGGGTGAAGCTTTCTTT. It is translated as CASSSREGEAFF.

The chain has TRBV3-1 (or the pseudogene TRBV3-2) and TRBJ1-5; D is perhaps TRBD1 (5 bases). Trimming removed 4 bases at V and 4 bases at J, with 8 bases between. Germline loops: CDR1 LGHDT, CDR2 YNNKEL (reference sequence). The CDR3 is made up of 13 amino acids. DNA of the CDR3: TGTGCCAGCAGCCTAGGGGCTAATCAGCCCCAGCATTTT. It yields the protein CASSLGANQPQHF.

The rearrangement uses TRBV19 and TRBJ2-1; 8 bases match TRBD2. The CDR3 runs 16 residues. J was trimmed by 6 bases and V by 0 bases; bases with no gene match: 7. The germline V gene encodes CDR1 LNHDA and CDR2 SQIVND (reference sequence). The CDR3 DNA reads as TGTGCCAGTAGTATAGATGGCGGGACTAGGAGCAATGAGCAGTTCTTC. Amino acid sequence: CASSIDGGTRSNEQFF. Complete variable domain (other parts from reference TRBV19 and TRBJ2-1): DGGITQSPKYLFRKEGQNVTLSCEQNLNHDAMYWYRQDPGQGLRLIYYSQIVNDFQKGDIAEGYSVSREKKESFPLTVTSAQKNPTAFYLCASSIDGGTRSNEQFFGPGTRLTVL.